The 27 T cell receptor beta chains listed next were all sequenced from one sample in a study of cytomegalovirus exposure and HLA in healthy donors. A multiplex PCR was run with 60 Vbeta primers and 13 Jbeta primers. Only in-frame clones appear in the TCRdb table, and some are missing; sequencing was by immunoSEQ multiplex PCR. The repertoire shows about 42,000 clones; the top ten hold 1% to 1.5%. The sequencing sample was made of PBMCs. These receptors all come from a man younger than 40 in good health and CMV-seronegative.

The chain links TRBV5-1 to TRBJ2-7, with TRBD2 as a possible D gene (7 bases). The CDR3 sequence is 20 residues long. Germline CDR1 SGHRS, CDR2 YFSETQ. Trimming shortened V by 4 bases and J by 4 bases, and 33 bases separated the two germline ends. DNA for the CDR3: TGCGCCAGCAGCCGCCAACCTGTGCTAGCGGCCAGCGGAGGGGGTTACGAGCAGTACTTC. This sequence encodes CASSRQPVLAASGGGYEQYF. Full variable domain (missing parts from reference TRBV5-1 and TRBJ2-7): KAGVTQTPRYLIKTRGQQVTLSCSPISGHRSVSWYQQTPGQGLQFLFEYFSETQRNKGNFPGRFSGRQFSNSRSEMNVSTLELGDSALYLCASSRQPVLAASGGGYEQYFGPGTRLTVT.

The V gene is TRBV5-1, the J gene TRBJ2-2; TRBD2 is a possible D gene (5 bases). Trimming took off 0 bases at V and 2 bases at J, with 11 bases between the two ends. Germline V gene sequence: CDR1 SGHRS, CDR2 YFSETQ. This CDR3 is 16 amino acids long. The CDR3 DNA reads TGCGCCAGCAGCTTGGTTAGGACTTCAAACACCGGGGAGCTGTTTTTT. Its protein product is CASSLVRTSNTGELFF.

About this clone: One end of the junction varies from germline; a read error may be responsible. The chain uses TRBV7-7 and TRBJ2-3; 8 bases are shared with TRBD2. CDR3 length: 15 residues. Germline lookup yields CDR1 SSHAT and CDR2 FNYEAQ (reference sequence). The CDR3 DNA is TGTGCTAGCAGCGCGAGCGGGAGCCCTCCAGATACGCAGTATTTT. Its protein product is CASSASGSPPDTQYF.

This chain uses TRBV29-1 with TRBJ2-7, with D possibly being TRBD2 (6 bases). CDR3 length: 12 residues. Looked up from germline, CDR1 is SQVTM and CDR2 is ANQGSEA. The V gene lost 4 bases and the J gene lost 2 bases, with 9 bases spanning the gap. CDR3 in DNA: TGCAGCGTTGGGTGGGGGGCCTACGAGCAGTACTTC. Protein sequence: CSVGWGAYEQYF.

The rearrangement joins TRBV29-1 to TRBJ2-1; D possibly corresponds to TRBD1 (5 bases). Germline assignment: CDR1 SQVTM and CDR2 ANQGSEA. Trimming pared 5 bases from V and 3 bases from J, leaving 8 bases between. The CDR3 has 12 amino acids. The CDR3 nucleotides are TGCAGCGTTTCTACAGGCTACAATGAGCAGTTCTTC. As protein: CSVSTGYNEQFF.

This sequence joins TRBV5-1 and TRBJ2-3; 7 bases align to TRBD2. There are 16 residues in the CDR3. Germline V CDR1 and CDR2: SGHRS, YFSETQ. Losses at the gene ends were 1 base for V and 0 bases for J; bases not matched to a gene: 5. The CDR3 DNA reads as TGCGCCAGCAGCTTGAGGGGTAGCGGGAGCACAGATACGCAGTATTTT. Translated, it gives CASSLRGSGSTDTQYF.

J is TRBJ1-1 and V is TRBV18; D ambiguous. This CDR3 has 15 amino acids. The germline V gene encodes CDR1 KGHSH and CDR2 LQKENI. V dropped 0 bases and J dropped 1 base, with 9 bases sitting between them. The CDR3 protein is CASSPPSSRNTEAFF. CDR3 bases: TGTGCCAGCTCACCACCGTCCAGTCGGAACACTGAAGCTTTCTTT.

V usage is TRBV11-2 and J usage is TRBJ2-1; possibly TRBD2 for D (6 bases). V gave up 1 base and J gave up 10 bases, with 11 bases separating them. The CDR3 contains 13 residues. The germline V gene has CDR1 SGHAT and CDR2 FQNNGV. CDR3 DNA: TGTGCCAGCAGCTTAGGTTTGGGACTCGAGCAGTTCTTC. Its protein product is CASSLGLGLEQFF.

The chain has TRBV4-2 and TRBJ1-4; 9 positions agree with TRBD1. Trimming cost V 1 base and J 8 bases; bases outside gene matches: 8. The length of the CDR3 is 16 residues. Germline V gene sequence: CDR1 LGHNA, CDR2 YNFKEQ. CDR3 in amino acids: CASSQARDREEEKLFF. Here the CDR3 DNA reads TGTGCCAGCAGCCAAGCCCGGGACAGGGAGGAGGAAAAACTGTTTTTT.

This chain links TRBV4-1 with TRBJ1-1, with no clear D. This CDR3 region has 14 residues. The germline CDR1 and CDR2 sequences are MGHRA and YSYEKL. V was shortened by 0 bases and J by 4 bases, with 9 bases between the two germline ends. This chain's CDR3 is CASSQDRESTEAFF. Written as DNA, the CDR3 is TGCGCCAGCAGCCAAGATCGGGAAAGCACTGAAGCTTTCTTT.

The chain combines TRBV10-1 with TRBJ1-2; D remains ambiguous. Germline V gene lookup returns CDR1 WNHNN and CDR2 SYGVQD (reference sequence). Trimming took 5 bases from V and 1 from J, leaving 8 bases between them. This CDR3 spans 13 amino acids. CDR3: CASSQQSNYGYTF. The CDR3 DNA is TGCGCCAGCAGTCAACAAAGTAACTATGGCTACACCTTC.

The chain uses TRBV29-1 and TRBJ1-1, with D tentatively TRBD1 (6 bases). This CDR3 spans 15 amino acids. V shed 3 bases and J shed 0 bases, with 14 bases lying between them. Germline V gene sequence: CDR1 SQVTM, CDR2 ANQGSEA. The CDR3 nucleotides read TGCAGCGTTGAGGGAAGGGGGACGGTGAACACTGAAGCTTTCTTT. Its translation is CSVEGRGTVNTEAFF.

The chain uses TRBV4-2 and TRBJ2-1, with TRBD1 matching over 12 bases. The CDR3 length is 16 residues. The V segment lost 3 bases and the J segment 9 bases; nucleotides outside the gene matches: 9. CDR1 and CDR2 (germline): LGHNA, YNFKEQ. The CDR3 sequence: CASSHSEGQGAVEQFF. The CDR3 region has the DNA TGTGCCAGCAGCCACTCAGAGGGACAGGGGGCTGTTGAGCAGTTCTTC.

V gene TRBV6-5 combines with J gene TRBJ2-5; possibly TRBD1 for D (6 bases). V was cut by 0 bases and J by 5 bases, with 10 bases left in between. CDR1 and CDR2 from the germline V gene are MNHEY and SVGAGI. This CDR3 region has 14 residues. The CDR3: CASSYSGGRETQYF. The CDR3 DNA reads as TGTGCCAGCAGTTACTCAGGGGGTAGGGAGACCCAGTACTTC.

Regarding this clone: Germline is not matched at one junction end, which may reflect a read error. The chain joins TRBV7-8 to TRBJ1-1; D gene unclear. The CDR3 is 15 residues long. Germline CDR1 reads SGHVS; CDR2 reads FQNEAQ. The DNA for the CDR3 is TGTGCCACCAGCGTATGGGAGTTTCCGAACACTGAAGCTTTCTTT. It encodes CATSVWEFPNTEAFF.

The rearrangement joins TRBV15 to TRBJ2-3, with 9 bases matching TRBD2. The CDR3 loop spans 14 amino acids. The V gene end was trimmed by 1 base and the J gene end by 10 bases; junction bases not matched to a gene: 6. The V gene's germline CDR1 is LNHNV and CDR2 YYDKDF (reference sequence). CDR3 nucleotide sequence: TGTGCCACCAGCAGAGGCGGGAGGGCCGAGGCGCAGTATTTT. Translating it yields CATSRGGRAEAQYF. Together with reference TRBV15 and TRBJ2-3, the CDR3 gives the full variable domain: DAMVIQNPRYQVTQFGKPVTLSCSQTLNHNVMYWYQQKSSQAPKLLFHYYDKDFNNEADTPDNFQSRRPNTSFCFLDIRSPGLGDTAMYLCATSRGGRAEAQYFGPGTRLTVL.

The V gene is TRBV4-3, the J gene TRBJ1-1; 7 bases align to TRBD1. Germline CDR1 LGHNA, CDR2 YSLEER. V lost 3 bases, J lost 4 bases, and 8 bases stayed unmatched. The CDR3 totals 15 residues. The CDR3 here is CASSQLTGPATEAFF. DNA of the CDR3: TGCGCCAGCAGCCAGTTGACAGGGCCTGCCACTGAAGCTTTCTTT.

This chain connects TRBV18 to TRBJ2-7; 8 positions match TRBD1. V lost 2 bases, J lost 4 bases, and 7 bases stayed unmatched. The CDR3 has 15 residues. Germline V gene lookup returns CDR1 KGHSH and CDR2 LQKENI. For the CDR3, the DNA is TGTGCCAGCTCACCAGAGGCAGGGGGCCTGTACGAGCAGTACTTC. Protein sequence: CASSPEAGGLYEQYF.

The chain has TRBV30 and TRBJ1-2; 10 bases are a match to TRBD1. The CDR3 is 14 amino acids. Germline CDR1 and CDR2: GTSNPN and SVGIG (reference sequence). V dropped 5 bases and J dropped 6; count of bases not matched to a gene: 9. The CDR3 protein is CAWSRGTGVDGYTF. CDR3 nucleotide sequence: TGTGCCTGGTCGAGGGGGACAGGGGTAGATGGCTACACCTTC.

This chain links TRBV7-2 with TRBJ2-2; TRBD1 might be the D (6 bases). This CDR3 is built from 13 residues. The germline V gene encodes CDR1 SGHTA and CDR2 FQGNSA. Trimming took off 3 bases at V and 5 bases at J, with 7 bases between the two ends. The CDR3 region has the DNA TGTGCCAGCAGCTTCCAGGGGACCGGGGAGCTGTTTTTT. This gives the protein CASSFQGTGELFF.

The chain couples TRBV5-6 to TRBJ2-5, with 10 bases lining up with TRBD1. Germline V lookup: CDR1 SGHDT, CDR2 YYEEEE. This CDR3 spans 16 amino acids. The V gene end was trimmed by 1 base and the J gene end by 3 bases; junction bases not matched to a gene: 6. The CDR3 region is CASSLKTGTGEETQYF. CDR3 in DNA: TGTGCCAGCAGCTTGAAAACCGGGACAGGGGAAGAGACCCAGTACTTC.

The genes are TRBV28 and TRBJ1-4, with 7 positions matching TRBD1. The germline gives CDR1 MDHEN, CDR2 SYDVKM. This CDR3 contains 12 residues. With V trimmed by 11 bases and J by 8 bases, 8 bases remained unmatched. CDR3 in DNA: TGTGCCGCCCGGACAGGTGGCGAAAAACTGTTTTTT. Amino acids: CAARTGGEKLFF. Full variable domain (remainder filled in from reference TRBV28 and TRBJ1-4): DVKVTQSSRYLVKRTGEKVFLECVQDMDHENMFWYRQDPGLGLRLIYFSYDVKMKEKGDIPEGYSVSREKKERFSLILESASTNQTSMYLCAARTGGEKLFFGSGTQLSVL.

The CDR3 sequence is CASIPNTGADQPQHF. The CDR3 DNA follows: TGTGCCAGCATTCCGAATACAGGGGCCGATCAGCCCCAGCATTTT. This sequence joins TRBV6-1 and TRBJ1-5, with TRBD1 matching 7 bases. This CDR3 is 15 amino acids long. The V gene end was trimmed by 7 bases and the J gene end by 5 bases; junction bases not matched to a gene: 11. Germline V CDR1 and CDR2: MNHNS, SASEGT.

J is TRBJ2-3 and V is TRBV4-3; TRBD2 matches 8 bases. V lost 1 base and J lost 3; bases outside the gene matches: 15. The CDR3 consists of 19 residues. Germline V CDR1 and CDR2: LGHNA, YSLEER. The CDR3 sequence is CASSQGDPGGVGMTDTQYF. CDR3 DNA: TGCGCCAGCAGCCAAGGTGATCCGGGAGGGGTAGGAATGACAGATACGCAGTATTTT.

The rearrangement joins TRBV7-6 to TRBJ2-7; possibly TRBD2 for D (5 bases). Trimming removed 0 bases at V and 9 bases at J, with 12 bases between. Germline CDR1 SGHVS, CDR2 FNYEAQ. The CDR3 consists of 13 residues. CDR3 DNA: TGTGCCAGCAGCTTAGCTACTAGTACGGTGCAGTACTTC. Translating gives CASSLATSTVQYF.

The chain employs TRBV2 and TRBJ1-1, with a weak D call TRBD1 (6 bases). CDR3 length: 14 amino acids. The V gene lost 1 base and the J gene lost 5 bases, with 11 bases spanning the gap. Germline loops: CDR1 SNHLY, CDR2 FYNNEI. CDR3 sequence reads: CASSEENRVTEAFF. As DNA, the CDR3 is TGTGCCAGCAGTGAAGAGAACAGGGTGACTGAAGCTTTCTTT.

This rearrangement joins TRBV28 to TRBJ1-2; D not certain. The CDR3 runs to 13 residues. V lost 7 bases, J lost 5 bases, and 14 bases lay in between. The germline V gene encodes CDR1 MDHEN and CDR2 SYDVKM. The DNA for the CDR3 is TGTGCCAGCACGTCGGCAGGCATATATGGCTACACCTTC. Protein product: CASTSAGIYGYTF.